This T cell receptor (beta chain) was identified in a study of blood T cell repertoires in COVID-19. Looking at the study overall: The United States, Italy and Spain provided the acute and convalescent COVID-19 samples. PBMCs, B-cell-depleted T cells, or T cells were the source of the cDNA or gDNA that made up the material.

Produced via immunoSEQ multiplex PCR; TCRdb's table is partial and in-frame only. The data hold about 170,000 clones, with about 88% observed a single time. The specimen sequenced was peripheral blood. The sequence was collected from a man between 60 and 70 years old with acute or convalescent COVID-19.

Here the CDR3 DNA reads TGTGCCAGCAGCGTAGCACCAGCGGAGAATTCCTACGAGCAGTACTTC. Protein: CASSVAPAENSYEQYF. This chain uses TRBV9 with TRBJ2-7; D possibly corresponds to TRBD2 (5 bases). Deletions cut 0 bases from V and 1 base from J, with 14 bases between. Germline V gene sequence: CDR1 SGDLS, CDR2 YYNGEE. The CDR3 runs 16 residues.